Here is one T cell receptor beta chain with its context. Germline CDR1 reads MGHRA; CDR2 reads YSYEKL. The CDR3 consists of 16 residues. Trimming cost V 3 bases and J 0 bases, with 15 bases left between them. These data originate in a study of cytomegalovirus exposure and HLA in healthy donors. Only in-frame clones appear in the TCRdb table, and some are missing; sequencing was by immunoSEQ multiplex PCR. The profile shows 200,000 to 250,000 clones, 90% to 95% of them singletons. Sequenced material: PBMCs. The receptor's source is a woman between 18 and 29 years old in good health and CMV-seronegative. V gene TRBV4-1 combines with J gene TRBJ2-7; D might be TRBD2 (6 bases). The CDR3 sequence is CASSHMMSGSSYEQYF. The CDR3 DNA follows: TGCGCCAGCAGCCATATGATGAGCGGGTCCTCCTACGAGCAGTACTTC.